The 9 T cell receptor beta chains listed next were all sequenced from one sample in a study of blood T cell repertoires in COVID-19. Produced via immunoSEQ multiplex PCR; TCRdb's table is partial and in-frame only. The data show some 70,000 clones, 80% to 90% seen once. Specimen: peripheral blood. Receptors were obtained from a man in his fifties with active COVID-19.

The V gene is TRBV12-5, the J gene TRBJ1-2; no reliable D call. CDR1 and CDR2 from the germline V gene are LGHNT and FRNRAP. This CDR3 spans 11 amino acids. The V gene lost 5 bases and the J gene lost 2 bases, with 3 bases spanning the gap. The CDR3 reads CASGENYGYTF. The CDR3, as DNA: TGTGCTAGTGGTGAGAACTATGGCTACACCTTC.

This chain joins TRBV30 and TRBJ2-5; the match to TRBD1 covers 7 bases. CDR3 length: 15 residues. V was clipped by 5 bases and J by 0 bases; unmatched bases: 9. Germline V CDR1 and CDR2: GTSNPN, SVGIG (reference sequence). The CDR3 DNA is TGTGCCTGGGCGGACCCGACAGGGTACCAAGAGACCCAGTACTTC. This translates into CAWADPTGYQETQYF.

This rearrangement joins TRBV4-1 to TRBJ2-1, with TRBD2 identical over 9 bases. The CDR3 spans 17 residues. Germline trimming cut 1 base from V and 1 base from J; bases unmatched to any gene: 5. Germline V gives CDR1 MGHRA, CDR2 YSYEKL. The CDR3 DNA reads TGCGCCAGCAGCCAAGGGCTAGCGGGAAAATCCTACAATGAGCAGTTCTTC. It encodes CASSQGLAGKSYNEQFF.

The chain joins TRBV4-1 to TRBJ2-5; the match to TRBD2 covers 8 bases. Germline V CDR1 and CDR2: MGHRA, YSYEKL. V gave up 2 bases and J gave up 4 bases; unmatched junction bases: 9. The CDR3 has 16 amino acids. CDR3 DNA: TGCGCCAGCAGCCAAACGACTAGCGTTTATAGAGAGACCCAGTACTTC. This sequence encodes CASSQTTSVYRETQYF.

This chain joins TRBV7-2 and TRBJ1-5; D is unclear. There are 17 residues in the CDR3. V was trimmed by 5 bases and J by 0 bases, leaving 17 bases between them. CDR1 is SGHTA, CDR2 FQGNSA, per germline. The CDR3 is CASSASTGFSSNQPQHF. The CDR3 coding sequence is TGTGCCAGCAGCGCCTCTACCGGGTTTAGTAGCAATCAGCCCCAGCATTTT.

The chain links TRBV7-9 to TRBJ2-7; 9 nucleotides agree with TRBD1. Looked up from germline, CDR1 is SEHNR and CDR2 is FQNEAQ (reference sequence). CDR3 length: 15 amino acids. V gave up 2 bases and J gave up 6 bases; unmatched junction bases: 8. CDR3 nucleotides: TGTGCCAGCAGCTTACCGGGACAGGGCCAAATCGAGCAGTACTTC. Residues: CASSLPGQGQIEQYF.

The chain has TRBV7-2 and TRBJ1-1; 11 bases align to TRBD1. Germline trimming cut 5 bases from V and 1 base from J; bases unmatched to any gene: 15. The CDR3 spans 19 residues. Per the germline V gene, CDR1 is SGHTA and CDR2 is FQGNSA. CDR3: CASSPIIQDRGRENTEAFF. The CDR3 DNA follows: TGTGCCAGCAGCCCGATAATTCAGGACAGGGGGCGTGAGAACACTGAAGCTTTCTTT.

V is TRBV27 and J is TRBJ2-5; D ambiguous. V was clipped by 0 bases and J by 4 bases, with 9 bases between them. The CDR3 has 14 amino acids. Per germline, CDR1 MNHEY and CDR2 SMNVEV (reference sequence). This CDR3 is CASSLSVSGETQYF. For the CDR3, the DNA is TGTGCCAGCAGTTTATCGGTCTCGGGAGAGACCCAGTACTTC.

The chain has TRBV6-6 and TRBJ2-7; tentative D call: TRBD2 (5 bases). This CDR3 is 14 amino acids long. Germline-derived CDR1 and CDR2 are MNHNY and SVGAGI (reference sequence). With 4 bases removed from V and 2 bases from J, the gap between germline ends came to 12 bases. As DNA, the CDR3 is TGTGCCAGCAGTTCCCCCGGGATCACCTACGAGCAGTACTTC. This encodes CASSSPGITYEQYF.